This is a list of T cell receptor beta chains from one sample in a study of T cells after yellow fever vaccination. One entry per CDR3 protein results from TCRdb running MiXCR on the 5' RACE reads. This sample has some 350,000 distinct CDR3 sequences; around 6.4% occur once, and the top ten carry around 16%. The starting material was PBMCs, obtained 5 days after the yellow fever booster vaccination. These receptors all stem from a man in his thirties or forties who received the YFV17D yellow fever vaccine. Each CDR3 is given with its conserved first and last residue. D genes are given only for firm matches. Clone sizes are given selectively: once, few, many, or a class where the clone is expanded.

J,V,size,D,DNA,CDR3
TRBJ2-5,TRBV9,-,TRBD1,TGTGCCAGCAGCGGACAGGGGGCGGGGGAGACCCAGTACTTC,CASSGQGAGETQYF
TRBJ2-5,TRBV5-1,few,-,TGCGCCAGCGGACAGGGAGGGAAAGAGACCCAGTACTTC,CASGQGGKETQYF
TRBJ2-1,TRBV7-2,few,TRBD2,TGTGCCAGCAGCTATGGCAGCCCGGGACTAGCGGGAACTCAGTTCTTC,CASSYGSPGLAGTQFF
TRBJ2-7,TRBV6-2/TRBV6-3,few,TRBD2,TGTGCCAGCAGGGGAGCGGGAGGGCCCTACGAGCAGTACTTC,CASRGAGGPYEQYF
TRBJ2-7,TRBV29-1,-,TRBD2,TGCAGCGGAAAGCGGGAGGGCCTTGGTGAGCAGTACTTC,CSGKREGLGEQYF
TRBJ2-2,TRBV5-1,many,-,TGCGCCAGCAGCTTATCAGGACAGCTGAACACCGGGGAGCTGTTTTTT,CASSLSGQLNTGELFF
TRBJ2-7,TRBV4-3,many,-,TGCGCCAGCAGCCAAGGTCTACAGCTATACGAGCAGTACTTC,CASSQGLQLYEQYF
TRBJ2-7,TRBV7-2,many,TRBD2,TGTGCCAGCAGCTTTCGTCTAGCGGGAGAATACGAGCAGTACTTC,CASSFRLAGEYEQYF
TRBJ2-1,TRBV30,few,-,TGTGCCTGGAACATCGGGCCCAACAATGAGCAGTTCTTC,CAWNIGPNNEQFF
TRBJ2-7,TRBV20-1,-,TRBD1,TGCAGTGCCTCAGGACAGGGGAGCCCCTACGAGCAGTACTTC,CSASGQGSPYEQYF
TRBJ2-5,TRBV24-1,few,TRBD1,TGTGCCACCAGTGATTTAGACAGGGGGGAGACCCAGTACTTC,CATSDLDRGETQYF
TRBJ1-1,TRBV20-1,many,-,TGCAGTGCTAGGCCCTCCCGAGGGGTAGGAGCTTTCTTT,CSARPSRGVGAFF
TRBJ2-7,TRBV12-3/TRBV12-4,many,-,TGTGCCAGCACCCATTCGGCGGTGGTCTACGAGCAGTACTTC,CASTHSAVVYEQYF